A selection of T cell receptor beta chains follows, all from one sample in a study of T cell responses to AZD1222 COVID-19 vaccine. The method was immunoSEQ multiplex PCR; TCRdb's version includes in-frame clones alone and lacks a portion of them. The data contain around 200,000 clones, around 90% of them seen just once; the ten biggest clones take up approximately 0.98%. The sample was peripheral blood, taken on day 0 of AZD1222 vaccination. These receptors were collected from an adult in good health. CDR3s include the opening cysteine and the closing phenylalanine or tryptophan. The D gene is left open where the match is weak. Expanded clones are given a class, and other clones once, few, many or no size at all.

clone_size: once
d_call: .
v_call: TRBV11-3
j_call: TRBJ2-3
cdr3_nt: TGTGCCAGCAGCCTAAATCCCCGAGATACGCAGTATTTT
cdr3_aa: CASSLNPRDTQYF

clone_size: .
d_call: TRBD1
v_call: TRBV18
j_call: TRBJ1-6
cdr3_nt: TGTGCCAGCTCATCTTCCGGGACAGGGGATTCACCCCTCCACTTT
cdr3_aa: CASSSSGTGDSPLHF

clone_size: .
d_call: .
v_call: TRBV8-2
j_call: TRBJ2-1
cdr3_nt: TGTGGCAGCGCCGGGGGGAGCGGGGAACGGGAGAATGAGCAGTTCTTC
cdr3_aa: CGSAGGSGERENEQFF

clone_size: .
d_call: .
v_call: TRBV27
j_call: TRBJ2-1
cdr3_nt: TGTGCCAGCAGTTTTGTCGGGGTCGCCTACAATGAGCAGTTCTTC
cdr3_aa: CASSFVGVAYNEQFF

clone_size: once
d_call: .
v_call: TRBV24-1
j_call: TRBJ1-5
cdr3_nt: TGTGCCACCAGTGATGCCGCGGGGCATTATAGCAATCAGCCCCAGCATTTT
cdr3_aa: CATSDAAGHYSNQPQHF

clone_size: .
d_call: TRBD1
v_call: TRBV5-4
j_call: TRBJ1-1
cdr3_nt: TGTGCCAGCAGCTTGGGCGGGACAGCCACCGGGGCTTTCTTT
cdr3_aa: CASSLGGTATGAFF

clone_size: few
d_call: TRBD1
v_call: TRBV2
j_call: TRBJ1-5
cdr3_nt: TGTGCCAGCAGTGAAGCCGCGAGGGGGCGACTGCCCCAGCATTTT
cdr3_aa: CASSEAARGRLPQHF

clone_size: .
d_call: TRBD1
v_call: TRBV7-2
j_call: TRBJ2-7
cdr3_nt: TGTGCCAGCAGCTCCGCCGGGACAGCCTCCTACGAGCAGTACTTC
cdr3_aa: CASSSAGTASYEQYF

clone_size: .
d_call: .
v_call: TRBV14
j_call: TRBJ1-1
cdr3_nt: TGTGCCAGCAGCCGATACAGAAACACTGAAGCTTTCTTT
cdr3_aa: CASSRYRNTEAFF

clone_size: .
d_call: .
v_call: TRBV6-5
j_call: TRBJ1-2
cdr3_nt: TGTGCCAGCAGGGTACCTGGGAGGGTGACCTTC
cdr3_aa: CASRVPGRVTF

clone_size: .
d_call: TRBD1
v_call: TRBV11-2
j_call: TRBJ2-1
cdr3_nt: TGTGCCAGCAGCGTAGGACAGGGTCAAATTTTCACCAATGAGCAGTTCTTC
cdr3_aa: CASSVGQGQIFTNEQFF

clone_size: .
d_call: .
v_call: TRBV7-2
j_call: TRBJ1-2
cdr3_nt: TGTGCCAGCAGCTTAGATGGTCTATTCGGGGGGTCGTATGGCTACACCTTC
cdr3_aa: CASSLDGLFGGSYGYTF

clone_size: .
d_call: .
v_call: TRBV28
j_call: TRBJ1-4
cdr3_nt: TGTGCCAGCAAACCCAGGGGCAGGCCTACTAATGAAAAACTGTTTTTT
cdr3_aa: CASKPRGRPTNEKLFF

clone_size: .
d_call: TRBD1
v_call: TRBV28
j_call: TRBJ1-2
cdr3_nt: TGTGCCAGCAGTCTCCCACAGGGGGGCGGGTATGGCTACACCTTC
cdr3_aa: CASSLPQGGGYGYTF

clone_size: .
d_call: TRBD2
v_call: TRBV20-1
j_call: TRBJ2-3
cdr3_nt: TGCAGTGCTAGTGGGGCTAGCGGGGGCACAGATACGCAGTATTTT
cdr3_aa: CSASGASGGTDTQYF

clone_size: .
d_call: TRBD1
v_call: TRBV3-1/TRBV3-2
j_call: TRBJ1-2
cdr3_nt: TGTGCCAGCAGCCTGGACAGGGGTGGATGCTACACCTTC
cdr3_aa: CASSLDRGGCYTF

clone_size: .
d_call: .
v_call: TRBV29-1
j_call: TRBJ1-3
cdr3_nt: TGCAGCGTTGGCCTAGGACAAGCTGGAAACACCATATATTTT
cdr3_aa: CSVGLGQAGNTIYF

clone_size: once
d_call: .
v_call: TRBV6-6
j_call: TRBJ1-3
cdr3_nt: TGTGCCAGCAGGGGTGGGGTTACTGGAAACACCATATATTTT
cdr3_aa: CASRGGVTGNTIYF

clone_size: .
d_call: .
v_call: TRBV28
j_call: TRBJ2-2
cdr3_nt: TGTGCCAGCAGTTATAGCACCGGGGAGCTGTTTTTT
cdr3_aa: CASSYSTGELFF

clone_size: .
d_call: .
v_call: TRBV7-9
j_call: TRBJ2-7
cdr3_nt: TGTGCCAGCAGCTTAACCCAGGGCCGGTACAACGAGCAGTACTTC
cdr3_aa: CASSLTQGRYNEQYF

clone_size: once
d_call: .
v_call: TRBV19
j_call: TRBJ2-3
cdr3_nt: TGTGCCAGTAGTATGTGGTCCAGTTCCACAGATACGCAGTATTTT
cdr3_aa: CASSMWSSSTDTQYF

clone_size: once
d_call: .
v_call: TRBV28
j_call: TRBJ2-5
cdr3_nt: TGTGCCAGCAGTCCAGGACGTCGATCGGAAGAGACCCAGTACTTC
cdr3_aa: CASSPGRRSEETQYF

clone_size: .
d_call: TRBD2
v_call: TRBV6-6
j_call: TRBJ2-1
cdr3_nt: TGTGCCAGCAGTTACGCAAGCGGGGGTAGTGAGCAGTTCTTC
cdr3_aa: CASSYASGGSEQFF

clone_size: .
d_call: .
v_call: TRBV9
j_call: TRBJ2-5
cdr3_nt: TGTGCCAGCAGCGTATCGAGGGGGACACAAGAGACCCAGTACTTC
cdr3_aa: CASSVSRGTQETQYF

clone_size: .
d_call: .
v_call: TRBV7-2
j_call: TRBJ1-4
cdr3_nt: TGTGCCAGCGGTAGGGCAACTAATGAAAAACTGTTTTTT
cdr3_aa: CASGRATNEKLFF

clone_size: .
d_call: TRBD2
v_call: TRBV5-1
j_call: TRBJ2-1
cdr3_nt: TGCGCCAGCGCGCCTCTAGCGGGAACAAACAATGAGCAGTTCTTC
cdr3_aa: CASAPLAGTNNEQFF

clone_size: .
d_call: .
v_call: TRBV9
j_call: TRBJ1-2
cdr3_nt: TGTGCCAGCAGCGTAGCGCCGACTAAGGTGACTAACTATGGCTACACCTTC
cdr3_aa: CASSVAPTKVTNYGYTF

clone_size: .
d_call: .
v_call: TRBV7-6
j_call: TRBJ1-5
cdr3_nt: TGTGCCAGCAGCTTACAGGGCTCCAATCAGCCCCAGCATTTT
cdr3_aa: CASSLQGSNQPQHF

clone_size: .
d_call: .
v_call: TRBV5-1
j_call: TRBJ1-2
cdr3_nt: TGCGCCAGCAGCTTGACACAGAACTATGGCTACACCTTC
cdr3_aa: CASSLTQNYGYTF

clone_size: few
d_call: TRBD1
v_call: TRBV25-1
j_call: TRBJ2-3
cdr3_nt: TGTGCCAGCAGTACACCGGGACAGGTCAGGGATACGCAGTATTTT
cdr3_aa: CASSTPGQVRDTQYF

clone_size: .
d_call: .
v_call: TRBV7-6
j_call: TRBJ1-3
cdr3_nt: TGTGCCAGCAGCTTAGCGAGGGCGGAGAAGAGCTCTGGAAACACCATATATTTT
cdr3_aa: CASSLARAEKSSGNTIYF

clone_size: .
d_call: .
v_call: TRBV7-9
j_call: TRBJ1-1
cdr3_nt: TGTGCCAGCAGCCTCTGGGGGGAGTTTGAAGCTTTCTTT
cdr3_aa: CASSLWGEFEAFF

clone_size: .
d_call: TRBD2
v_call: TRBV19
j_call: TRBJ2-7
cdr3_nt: TGTGCCAGTAGTATTACTAGCGCGAACGAGCAGTACTTC
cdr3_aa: CASSITSANEQYF

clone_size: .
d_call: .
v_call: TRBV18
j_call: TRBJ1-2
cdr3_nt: TGTGCCAGCTCACCAAGCAGAGCTAACTATGGCTACACCTTC
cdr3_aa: CASSPSRANYGYTF

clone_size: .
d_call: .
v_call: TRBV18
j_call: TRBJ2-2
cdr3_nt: TGTGCCAGCTCATCTGACACAAACCGGGGGACCGGGGAGCTGTTTTTT
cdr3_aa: CASSSDTNRGTGELFF

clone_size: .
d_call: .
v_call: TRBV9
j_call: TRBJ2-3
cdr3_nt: TGTGCCAGCAGCCTAGAACTAGCCTCAGATACGCAGTATTTT
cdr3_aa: CASSLELASDTQYF

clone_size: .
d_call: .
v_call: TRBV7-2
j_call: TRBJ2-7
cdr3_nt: TGTGCCAGCAGCTTAGAAACCGGCTACGAGCAGTACTTC
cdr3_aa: CASSLETGYEQYF

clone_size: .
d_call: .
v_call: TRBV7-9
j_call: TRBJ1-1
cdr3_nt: TGTGCCAGCAGCCCCATTTCTCCCACTGAAGCTTTCTTT
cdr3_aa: CASSPISPTEAFF

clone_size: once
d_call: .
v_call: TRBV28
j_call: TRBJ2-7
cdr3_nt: TGTGCCAGCAGTTTATGGGCGCCCGGGCAGTACTTC
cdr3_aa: CASSLWAPGQYF

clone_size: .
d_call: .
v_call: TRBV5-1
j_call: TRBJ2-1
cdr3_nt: TGCGCCAGCAGCTTGGGGCCTGGGAATGAGCAGTTCTTC
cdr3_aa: CASSLGPGNEQFF

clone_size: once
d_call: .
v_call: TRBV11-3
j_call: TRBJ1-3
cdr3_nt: TGTGCCAGCAGCAGGGGCTCTGGAAACACCATATATTTT
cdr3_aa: CASSRGSGNTIYF

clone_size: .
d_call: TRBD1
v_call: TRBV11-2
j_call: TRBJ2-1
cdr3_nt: TGTGCCAGCAGCTACGGGACAGGGGTAAACAATGAGCAGTTCTTC
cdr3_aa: CASSYGTGVNNEQFF

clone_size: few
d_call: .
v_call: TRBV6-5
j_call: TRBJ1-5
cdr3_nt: TGTGCCAGCAGTTATCCAATCGATCAGCCCCAGCATTTT
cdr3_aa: CASSYPIDQPQHF

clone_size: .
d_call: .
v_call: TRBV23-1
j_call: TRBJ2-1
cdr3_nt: TGCGCCAGCAGTCTGACAGGTAATGAGCAGTTCTTC
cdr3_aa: CASSLTGNEQFF

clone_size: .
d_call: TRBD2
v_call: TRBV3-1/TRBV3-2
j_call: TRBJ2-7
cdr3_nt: TGTGCCAGCAGCCAAGTGGGAGGGGCCTACGAGCAGTACTTC
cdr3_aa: CASSQVGGAYEQYF

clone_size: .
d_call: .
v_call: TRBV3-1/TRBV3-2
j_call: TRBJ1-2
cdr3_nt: TGTGCCAGCAGCCAACACGCGCCGGGGGCTGGCTACACCTTC
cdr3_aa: CASSQHAPGAGYTF

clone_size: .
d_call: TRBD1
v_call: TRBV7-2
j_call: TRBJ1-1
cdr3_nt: TGTGCCAGCAGCGGACAGGGGCAAAGCACTGAAGCTTTCTTT
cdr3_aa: CASSGQGQSTEAFF

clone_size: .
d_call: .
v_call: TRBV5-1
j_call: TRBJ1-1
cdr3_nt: TGCGCCAGCGGACTTAGTGGGGGGGACACTGAAGCTTTCTTT
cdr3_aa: CASGLSGGDTEAFF

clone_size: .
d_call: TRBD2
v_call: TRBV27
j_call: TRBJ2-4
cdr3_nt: TGTGCCACCCTGGGAGGGAAAAACATTCAGTACTTC
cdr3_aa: CATLGGKNIQYF

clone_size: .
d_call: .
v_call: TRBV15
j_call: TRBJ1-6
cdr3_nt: TGTGCCACCAGCAGAGTACGACAGGATAATTCACCCCTCCACTTT
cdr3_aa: CATSRVRQDNSPLHF

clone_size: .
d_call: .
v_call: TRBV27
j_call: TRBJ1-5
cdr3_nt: TGTGCCAGCAGTTCCACCCGGGACACTTATAGCAATCAGCCCCAGCATTTT
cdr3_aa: CASSSTRDTYSNQPQHF

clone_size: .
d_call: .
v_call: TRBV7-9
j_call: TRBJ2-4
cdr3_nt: TGTGCCAGCAGCTTAGCTGACAAAAACATTCAGTACTTC
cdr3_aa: CASSLADKNIQYF

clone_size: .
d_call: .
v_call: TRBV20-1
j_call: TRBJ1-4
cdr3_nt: TGCAGTGCTAGTGATGGCAGGGGATTTGAAAAACTGTTTTTT
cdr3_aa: CSASDGRGFEKLFF

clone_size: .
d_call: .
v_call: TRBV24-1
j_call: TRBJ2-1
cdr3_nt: TGTGCCACCAGTGATTCGCTGAGCTCCTACAATGAGCAGTTCTTC
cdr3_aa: CATSDSLSSYNEQFF

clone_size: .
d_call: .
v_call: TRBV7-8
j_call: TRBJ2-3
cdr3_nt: TGTGCCAGCAGCCGACGATGGCGAGGGCCAGATACGCAGTATTTT
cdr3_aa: CASSRRWRGPDTQYF